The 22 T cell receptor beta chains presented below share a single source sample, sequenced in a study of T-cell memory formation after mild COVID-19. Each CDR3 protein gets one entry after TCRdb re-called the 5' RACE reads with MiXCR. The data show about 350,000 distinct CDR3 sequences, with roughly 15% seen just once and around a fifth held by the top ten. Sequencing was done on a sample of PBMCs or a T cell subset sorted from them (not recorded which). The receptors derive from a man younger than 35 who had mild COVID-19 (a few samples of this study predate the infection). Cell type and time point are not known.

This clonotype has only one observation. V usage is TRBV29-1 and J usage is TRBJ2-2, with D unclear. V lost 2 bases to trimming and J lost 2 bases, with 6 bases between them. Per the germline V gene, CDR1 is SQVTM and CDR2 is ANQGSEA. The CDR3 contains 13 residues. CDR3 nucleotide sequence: TGCAGCGTTGAACACTTCAACACCGGGGAGCTGTTTTTT. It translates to CSVEHFNTGELFF.

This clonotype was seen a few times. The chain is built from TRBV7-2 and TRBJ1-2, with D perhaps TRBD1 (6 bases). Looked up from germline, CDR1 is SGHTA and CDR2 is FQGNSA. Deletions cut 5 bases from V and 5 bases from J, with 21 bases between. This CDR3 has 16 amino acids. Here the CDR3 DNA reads TGTGCCAGCAGCGCCTCCTTTTTCAGGGGAGGATATGGCTACACCTTC. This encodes CASSASFFRGGYGYTF.

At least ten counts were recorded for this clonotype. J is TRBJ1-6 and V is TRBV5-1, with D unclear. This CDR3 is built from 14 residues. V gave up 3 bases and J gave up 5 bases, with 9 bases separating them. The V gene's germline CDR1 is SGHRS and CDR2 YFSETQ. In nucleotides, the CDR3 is TGCGCCAGCAGCTCAGACGGAAATAATTCACCCCTCCACTTT. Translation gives CASSSDGNNSPLHF.

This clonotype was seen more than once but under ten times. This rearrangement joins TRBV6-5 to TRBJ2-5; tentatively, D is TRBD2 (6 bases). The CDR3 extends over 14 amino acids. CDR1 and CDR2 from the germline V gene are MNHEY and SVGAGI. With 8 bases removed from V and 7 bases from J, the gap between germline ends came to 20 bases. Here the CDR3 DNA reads TGTGCCAGCGGAGCGCCGGACCTGGGGGGGACCCAGTACTTC. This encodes CASGAPDLGGTQYF.

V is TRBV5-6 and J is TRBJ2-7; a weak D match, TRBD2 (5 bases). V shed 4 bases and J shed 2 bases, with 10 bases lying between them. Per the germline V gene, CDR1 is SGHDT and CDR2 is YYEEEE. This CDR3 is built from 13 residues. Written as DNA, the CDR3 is TGTGCCAGCAGCGCACTAGAAACCTACGAGCAGTACTTC. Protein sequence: CASSALETYEQYF.

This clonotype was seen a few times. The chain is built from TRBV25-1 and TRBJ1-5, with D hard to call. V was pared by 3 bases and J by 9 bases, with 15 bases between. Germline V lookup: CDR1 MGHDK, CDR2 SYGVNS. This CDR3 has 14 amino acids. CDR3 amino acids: CASSDSKDGRPQHF. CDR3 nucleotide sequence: TGTGCCAGCAGTGATTCAAAGGACGGCCGGCCCCAGCATTTT.

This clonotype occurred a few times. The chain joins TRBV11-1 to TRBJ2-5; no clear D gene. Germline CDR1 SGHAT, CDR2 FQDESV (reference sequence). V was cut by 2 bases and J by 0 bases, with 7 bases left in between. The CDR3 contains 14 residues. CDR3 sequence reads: CASSLQGNQETQYF. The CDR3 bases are TGTGCCAGCAGCTTACAAGGGAACCAAGAGACCCAGTACTTC.

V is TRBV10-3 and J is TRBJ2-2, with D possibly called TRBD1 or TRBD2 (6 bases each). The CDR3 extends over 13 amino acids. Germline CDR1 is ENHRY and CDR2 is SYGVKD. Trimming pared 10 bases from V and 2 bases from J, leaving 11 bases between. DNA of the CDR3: TGTGCCAGCGGGACACCCAACACCGGGGAGCTGTTTTTT. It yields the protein CASGTPNTGELFF.

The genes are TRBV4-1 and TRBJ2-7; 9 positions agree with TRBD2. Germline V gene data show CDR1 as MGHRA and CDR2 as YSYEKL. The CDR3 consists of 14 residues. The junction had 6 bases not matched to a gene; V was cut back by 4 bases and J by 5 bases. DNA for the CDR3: TGCGCCAGCAGCCTAGCGGGGGAACCCGACGAGCAGTACTTC. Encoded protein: CASSLAGEPDEQYF.

The CDR3 sequence: CASTFGQGLDYGYTF. The DNA of the CDR3 is TGTGCCAGCACCTTTGGACAGGGACTCGACTATGGCTACACCTTC. This chain links TRBV12-3 or TRBV12-4 with TRBJ1-2; 8 bases line up with TRBD1. The length of the CDR3 is 15 residues. The trim removed 7 bases at V and 3 bases at J, leaving 10 bases unmatched.

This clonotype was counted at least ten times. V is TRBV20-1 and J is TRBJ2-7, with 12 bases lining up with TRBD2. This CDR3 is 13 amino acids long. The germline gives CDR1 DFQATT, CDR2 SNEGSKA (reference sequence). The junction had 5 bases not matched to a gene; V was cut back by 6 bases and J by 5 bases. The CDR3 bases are TGCAGTGCGGGTGCTAGCGGGAGGGACGAGCAGTACTTC. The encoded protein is CSAGASGRDEQYF.

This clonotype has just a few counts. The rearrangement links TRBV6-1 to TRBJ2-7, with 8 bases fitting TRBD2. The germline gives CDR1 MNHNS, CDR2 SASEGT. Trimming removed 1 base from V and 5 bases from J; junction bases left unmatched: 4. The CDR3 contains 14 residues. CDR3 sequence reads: CASSEELRGDEQYV. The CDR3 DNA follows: TGTGCCAGCAGTGAAGAATTGCGGGGGGACGAGCAGTACGTC.

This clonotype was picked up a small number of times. The CDR3 reads CASSSRGSQGDYGYTF. CDR3 nucleotides: TGCGCCAGCAGCTCCCGGGGGTCGCAGGGGGACTATGGCTACACCTTC. V and J are TRBV5-1 and TRBJ1-2; 7 bases are shared with TRBD1. Germline CDR1 and CDR2: SGHRS and YFSETQ. The V gene end was trimmed by 3 bases and the J gene end by 3 bases; junction bases not matched to a gene: 11. This CDR3 has 16 residues.

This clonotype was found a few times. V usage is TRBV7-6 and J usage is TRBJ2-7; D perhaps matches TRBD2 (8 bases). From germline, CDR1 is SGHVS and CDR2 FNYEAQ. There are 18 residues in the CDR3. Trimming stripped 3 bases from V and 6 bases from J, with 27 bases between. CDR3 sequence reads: CASSFRRGERGRLVEQYF. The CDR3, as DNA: TGTGCCAGCAGCTTCCGGCGGGGGGAAAGGGGGCGCCTGGTCGAGCAGTACTTC.

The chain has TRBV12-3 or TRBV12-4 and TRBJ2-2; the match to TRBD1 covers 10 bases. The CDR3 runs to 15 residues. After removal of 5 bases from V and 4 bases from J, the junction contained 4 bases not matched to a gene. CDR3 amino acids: CASSSRDRGTGELFF. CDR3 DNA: TGTGCCAGCAGTAGCCGGGACAGGGGCACCGGGGAGCTGTTTTTT.

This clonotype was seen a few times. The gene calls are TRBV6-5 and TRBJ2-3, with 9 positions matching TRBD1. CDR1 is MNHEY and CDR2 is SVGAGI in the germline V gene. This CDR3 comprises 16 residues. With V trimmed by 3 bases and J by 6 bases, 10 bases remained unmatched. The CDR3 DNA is TGTGCCAGCAGTTATTCCGGACAGGGGATCGCGGATACGCAGTATTTT. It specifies CASSYSGQGIADTQYF.

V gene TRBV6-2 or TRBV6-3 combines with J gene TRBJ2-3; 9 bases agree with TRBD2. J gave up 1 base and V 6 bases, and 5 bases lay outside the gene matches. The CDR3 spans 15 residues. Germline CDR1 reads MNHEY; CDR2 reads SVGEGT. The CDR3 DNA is TGTGCCAGCAGAGCTGCGGGGGGGCGCACAGATACGCAGTATTTT. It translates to CASRAAGGRTDTQYF.

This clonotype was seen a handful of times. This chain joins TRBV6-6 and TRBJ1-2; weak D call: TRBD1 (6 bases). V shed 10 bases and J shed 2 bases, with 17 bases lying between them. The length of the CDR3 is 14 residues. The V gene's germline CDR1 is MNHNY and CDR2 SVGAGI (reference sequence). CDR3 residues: CATNPSGTNYGYTF. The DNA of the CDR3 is TGTGCCACCAACCCCAGCGGGACAAACTATGGCTACACCTTC.

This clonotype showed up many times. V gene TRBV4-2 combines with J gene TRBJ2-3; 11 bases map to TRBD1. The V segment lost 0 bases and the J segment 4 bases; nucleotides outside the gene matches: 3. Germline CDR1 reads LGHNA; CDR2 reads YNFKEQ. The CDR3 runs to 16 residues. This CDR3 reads CASSQEGQGGADTQYF. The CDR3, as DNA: TGTGCCAGCAGCCAAGAGGGACAGGGGGGTGCAGATACGCAGTATTTT.

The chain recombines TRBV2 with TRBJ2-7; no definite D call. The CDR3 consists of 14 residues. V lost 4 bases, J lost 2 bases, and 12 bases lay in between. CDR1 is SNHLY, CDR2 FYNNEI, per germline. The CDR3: CASSVAVYTYEQYV. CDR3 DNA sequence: TGTGCCAGCAGTGTGGCTGTTTACACCTACGAGCAGTACGTC.

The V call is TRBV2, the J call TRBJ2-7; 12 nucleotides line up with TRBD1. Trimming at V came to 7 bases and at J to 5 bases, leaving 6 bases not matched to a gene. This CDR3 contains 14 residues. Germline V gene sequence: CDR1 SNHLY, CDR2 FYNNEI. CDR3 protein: CASMGDRGLHEQYF. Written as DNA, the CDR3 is TGTGCCAGCATGGGGGACAGGGGGCTCCACGAGCAGTACTTC.

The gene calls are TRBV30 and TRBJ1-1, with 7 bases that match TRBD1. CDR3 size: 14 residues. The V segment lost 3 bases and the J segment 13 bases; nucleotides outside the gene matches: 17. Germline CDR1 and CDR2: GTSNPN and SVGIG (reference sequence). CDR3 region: CAWSGGFPDREDFF. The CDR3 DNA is TGTGCCTGGAGCGGTGGGTTTCCCGACAGGGAGGATTTCTTT.